The T cell receptor (beta chain) under discussion was sequenced for a study of blood T cells in healthy people across ages. A word on this clonotype: This may come from a read error, since a much larger clone is one base off.

Next came a second PCR, run for about 6 to 11 cycles, which used a sample-barcoded 5' primer along with a J-beta primer mix. The template-switch adaptor was a 5' adaptor with 12 random nucleotides. It tagged each cDNA molecule. TCRdb called the 5' RACE reads again in MiXCR, with one record for every CDR3 protein. There are about 1.6 million distinct CDR3 sequences in the sample; approximately 32% occur only once, and 10% to 12% lies in the top ten. The sequenced material came from blood. The receptor was isolated from a young woman in good health.

Here the CDR3 DNA reads TGTACCAGCAGTTTACTAGCGGGAGCTGCCGGGGAGCTGTTTTTT. It is translated as CTSSLLAGAAGELFF. The chain employs TRBV28 and TRBJ2-2; 11 positions agree with TRBD2. This CDR3 has 15 amino acids. Germline loops: CDR1 MDHEN, CDR2 SYDVKM.